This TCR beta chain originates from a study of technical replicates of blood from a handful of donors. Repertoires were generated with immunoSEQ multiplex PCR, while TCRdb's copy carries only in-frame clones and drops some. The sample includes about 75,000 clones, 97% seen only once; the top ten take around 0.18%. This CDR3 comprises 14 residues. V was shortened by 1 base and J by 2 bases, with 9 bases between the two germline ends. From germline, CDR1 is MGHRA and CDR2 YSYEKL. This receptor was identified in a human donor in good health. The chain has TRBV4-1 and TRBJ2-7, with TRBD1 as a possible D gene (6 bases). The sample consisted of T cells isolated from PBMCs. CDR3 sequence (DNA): TGCGCCAGCAGCCAAGCTCCAGGGGCCTACGAGCAGTACTTC. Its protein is CASSQAPGAYEQYF.